The rows below give T cell receptor beta chains drawn from one sample of a study of cytomegalovirus exposure and HLA in healthy donors. The protocol was immunoSEQ multiplex PCR, while the TCRdb copy is restricted to in-frame clones and leaves out a portion. The sample yields 80,000 to 95,000 clones, about 83% seen once. What was sequenced was PBMCs. These receptors all come from a woman younger than 35 in good health and CMV-seropositive. Both conserved end residues are part of each CDR3. A D gene is named only where the DNA matches it firmly. Clone sizes are given selectively: once, few, many, or a class where the clone is expanded.

TRBV6-6	.	TRBJ1-1	.	CASSDRIEAFF	TGTGCCAGCAGTGACAGGATTGAAGCTTTCTTT
TRBV5-1	TRBD2	TRBJ2-1	.	CASSLVPGGLYNEQFF	TGCGCCAGCAGCTTGGTTCCGGGAGGGCTTTACAATGAGCAGTTCTTC
TRBV5-1	.	TRBJ1-4	.	CASSLGASNEKLFF	TGCGCCAGCAGCTTGGGGGCGAGTAATGAAAAACTGTTTTTT
TRBV28	.	TRBJ1-5	.	CASSFLGFGAPYSNQPQHF	TGTGCCAGCAGTTTCTTAGGTTTTGGGGCACCTTATAGCAATCAGCCCCAGCATTTT
TRBV29-1	TRBD2	TRBJ2-7	.	CSVEERGGFYEQYF	TGCAGCGTTGAAGAGCGGGGGGGATTCTACGAGCAGTACTTC
TRBV29-1	.	TRBJ2-5	.	CSYSGFQETQYF	TGCAGCTATAGCGGTTTCCAAGAGACCCAGTACTTC
TRBV18	.	TRBJ1-5	.	CASSDAEGWQPQHF	TGTGCCAGCTCAGACGCGGAGGGCTGGCAGCCCCAGCATTTT
TRBV25-1	TRBD1	TRBJ2-7	.	CASSDRPGTGTYEQYF	TGTGCCAGCAGTGACCGCCCCGGGACAGGGACCTACGAGCAGTACTTC
TRBV15	TRBD1	TRBJ2-7	.	CATGDSAYEQYF	TGTGCCACGGGGGACAGCGCCTACGAGCAGTACTTC
TRBV13	.	TRBJ1-4	.	CASSTTGEKLFF	TGTGCCAGCAGCACGACGGGGGAAAAACTGTTTTTT
TRBV28	TRBD1	TRBJ2-7	.	CASSSGQGSWGQYF	TGTGCCAGCAGCTCGGGACAGGGGAGTTGGGGGCAGTACTTC
TRBV7-8	.	TRBJ1-2	.	CASSSPGGKHYGYTF	TGTGCCAGCAGCTCCCCCGGGGGGAAACACTATGGCTACACCTTC
TRBV28	TRBD1	TRBJ1-2	.	CASSGQGAGGYTF	TGTGCCAGCAGCGGACAGGGGGCTGGAGGCTACACCTTC
TRBV27	TRBD2	TRBJ2-7	.	CASRSLGGVAGGPEQYF	TGTGCCAGCCGCTCTTTAGGTGGAGTAGCGGGAGGCCCCGAGCAGTACTTC
TRBV7-2	.	TRBJ2-1	few	CASSLYRATKQFF	TGTGCCAGCAGCTTGTATAGAGCGACGAAGCAGTTCTTC
TRBV11-1	.	TRBJ2-7	.	CASSLATVYEQYF	TGTGCCAGCAGCTTAGCGACAGTCTACGAGCAGTACTTC
TRBV4-1	TRBD1	TRBJ2-5	.	CASSQEGDRGLETQYF	TGCGCCAGCAGCCAAGAAGGGGACAGGGGGCTGGAGACCCAGTACTTC
TRBV12-1	.	TRBJ2-5	.	CASSPQGTQETQYF	TGTGCCAGCAGCCCACAGGGAACTCAAGAGACCCAGTACTTC
TRBV5-1	.	TRBJ1-1	.	CASSLQGTTEAFF	TGCGCCAGCAGCTTGCAGGGGACCACTGAAGCTTTCTTT
TRBV28	TRBD1	TRBJ2-2	.	CASSLYRGIAGELFF	TGTGCCAGCAGTTTATACAGGGGGATCGCCGGGGAGCTGTTTTTT
TRBV6-5	.	TRBJ2-7	few	CASSLNPRDFTYEQYF	TGTGCCAGCAGTTTAAACCCCCGGGACTTCACCTACGAGCAGTACTTC
TRBV14	TRBD1	TRBJ1-2	once	CASSETGGDGYTF	TGTGCCAGCAGCGAGACAGGGGGTGATGGCTACACCTTC
TRBV5-1	TRBD1	TRBJ2-3	once	CASSWRQGADTQYF	TGCGCCAGCAGCTGGAGACAGGGGGCGGATACGCAGTATTTT